The 18 T cell receptor beta chains listed next were all sequenced from one sample in a study of cytomegalovirus exposure and HLA in healthy donors. Sequenced by immunoSEQ multiplex PCR; TCRdb stores in-frame clones only, minus some. Among 90,000 to 150,000 clones listed, approximately 90% were seen once. Sequencing input: PBMCs. The source of these receptors is a man aged 18 to 29 in good health and CMV-seropositive.

This sequence joins TRBV5-1 and TRBJ1-4; D is perhaps TRBD1 (6 bases). Trimming removed 4 bases at V and 10 bases at J, with 20 bases between. This CDR3 has 15 amino acids. CDR1 SGHRS and CDR2 YFSETQ come from the germline V gene. CDR3 residues: CASSLGQPEDGKLFF. The CDR3 DNA reads as TGCGCCAGCAGCCTCGGACAGCCGGAGGATGGAAAACTGTTTTTT. The whole variable domain, filled in from reference TRBV5-1 and TRBJ1-4, reads KAGVTQTPRYLIKTRGQQVTLSCSPISGHRSVSWYQQTPGQGLQFLFEYFSETQRNKGNFPGRFSGRQFSNSRSEMNVSTLELGDSALYLCASSLGQPEDGKLFFGSGTQLSVL.

This sequence joins TRBV28 and TRBJ2-2, with D unclear. Germline values: CDR1 MDHEN, CDR2 SYDVKM. V lost 1 base and J lost 3, with 15 bases in between. CDR3 length: 17 residues. The CDR3 DNA reads TGTGCCAGCAGTTTATCTGCCTCAGTAATTGACACCGGGGAGCTGTTTTTT. Protein sequence: CASSLSASVIDTGELFF.

The chain combines TRBV6-5 with TRBJ1-2, with D maybe TRBD1 (5 bases). The CDR3 is made up of 13 amino acids. The V end was cut by 5 bases, the J end by 8 bases, with 15 bases between. Per the germline V gene, CDR1 is MNHEY and CDR2 is SVGAGI. CDR3 nucleotide sequence: TGTGCCAGCAGTGTGACAGAAACCGGGGGCTACACCTTC. This gives the protein CASSVTETGGYTF.

The chain recombines TRBV4-1 with TRBJ2-5, with TRBD2 identical over 15 bases. This CDR3 contains 18 residues. With 4 bases clipped from V and 5 bases from J, the junction kept 11 bases outside the gene matches. In germline, CDR1 is MGHRA, CDR2 YSYEKL. The DNA of the CDR3 is TGCGCCAGCAGCCCTTTTTCTTGGACTAGCGGGGGGGGCGAGACCCAGTACTTC. Translated, it gives CASSPFSWTSGGGETQYF.

This clone was picked up one time. This chain joins TRBV13 and TRBJ2-3; no definite D call. CDR3 length: 14 residues. Germline values: CDR1 PRHDT, CDR2 FYEKMQ (reference sequence). Trimming cost V 1 base and J 0 bases, with 5 bases left between them. The chain's CDR3 is CASSLVTSTDTQYF. The CDR3 region has the DNA TGTGCCAGCAGCTTAGTAACTAGCACAGATACGCAGTATTTT.

This chain uses TRBV27 with TRBJ2-7, with 9 bases fitting TRBD1. The CDR3 consists of 15 residues. V dropped 5 bases and J dropped 9; count of bases not matched to a gene: 14. CDR1 MNHEY and CDR2 SMNVEV come from the germline V gene (reference sequence). As DNA, the CDR3 is TGTGCCAGCAGTCCCCTGTCCCGGGACAGGGTAGGGCAGTACTTC. Protein product: CASSPLSRDRVGQYF.

The chain uses TRBV2 and TRBJ1-3; TRBD1 matches at 8 bases. With 4 bases clipped from V and 4 bases from J, the junction kept 12 bases outside the gene matches. This CDR3 spans 17 amino acids. CDR1 is SNHLY, CDR2 FYNNEI, per germline. The chain's CDR3 is CASSVRQPRDRGNTIYF. Here the CDR3 DNA reads TGTGCCAGCAGTGTCCGCCAACCCCGGGACAGGGGAAACACCATATATTTT.

The chain links TRBV27 to TRBJ1-2; D is unresolved. Germline V gives CDR1 MNHEY, CDR2 SMNVEV (reference sequence). CDR3 length: 15 residues. Between the trimmed V and J ends, which lost 5 bases and 0 bases, there was a span of 13 bases. The CDR3 here is CASSRESVSNYGYTF. CDR3 sequence (DNA): TGTGCCAGCAGTAGGGAGAGCGTTTCTAACTATGGCTACACCTTC.

V gene TRBV2 combines with J gene TRBJ2-1; 9 bases are a match to TRBD1. The ends lost 8 bases at V and 7 bases at J; junction bases unmatched: 9. Germline assignment: CDR1 SNHLY and CDR2 FYNNEI. CDR3 length equals 14 residues. The CDR3 is CASGPRQGGNEQFF. The CDR3 DNA is TGTGCCAGCGGGCCCCGACAGGGGGGGAATGAGCAGTTCTTC.

This chain connects TRBV6-1 to TRBJ2-5; 11 positions match TRBD2. Germline loops: CDR1 MNHNS, CDR2 SASEGT. V shed 1 base, J shed 5 bases, and the junction held 9 bases outside the gene matches. CDR3 length equals 17 residues. CDR3: CASSEGIAGGRGETQYF. The CDR3 coding sequence is TGTGCCAGCAGTGAAGGGATAGCGGGGGGGCGTGGCGAGACCCAGTACTTC.

The chain carries TRBV4-3 and TRBJ1-2; no reliable D call. V dropped 3 bases and J dropped 2 bases, with 19 bases sitting between them. Germline lookup yields CDR1 LGHNA and CDR2 YSLEER. This CDR3 has 17 residues. CDR3 sequence (DNA): TGCGCCAGCAGCCACCCCGCGGGAGCACTATTGAACTATGGCTACACCTTC. This sequence encodes CASSHPAGALLNYGYTF.

This rearrangement joins TRBV6-5 to TRBJ2-7, with 7 bases matching TRBD1. Trimming cost V 6 bases and J 6 bases; bases outside gene matches: 11. The CDR3 length is 14 residues. Germline V gives CDR1 MNHEY, CDR2 SVGAGI. Here the CDR3 reads CASSTQGTASEQYF. CDR3 DNA sequence: TGTGCCAGCAGCACCCAGGGGACAGCTTCCGAGCAGTACTTC.

This chain links TRBV6-5 with TRBJ2-5, with D possibly matching TRBD1 (5 bases). This CDR3 contains 14 residues. CDR1 is MNHEY and CDR2 is SVGAGI in the germline V gene. V lost 2 bases to trimming and J lost 2 bases, with 9 bases between them. The CDR3 DNA sequence: TGTGCCAGCAGTTACAGGGGCGGACAAGAGACCCAGTACTTC. Protein: CASSYRGGQETQYF.

The chain carries TRBV13 and TRBJ2-4; 12 bases match TRBD2. This CDR3 contains 14 residues. The V segment lost 6 bases and the J segment 9 bases; nucleotides outside the gene matches: 6. Germline loops: CDR1 PRHDT, CDR2 FYEKMQ (reference sequence). The CDR3 nucleotides read TGTGCCAGCAGTCGACTAGCGGGGGAAGTCATTCAGTACTTC. Translated, it gives CASSRLAGEVIQYF.

The chain joins TRBV15 to TRBJ2-7; a weak D match, TRBD2 (6 bases). The V end was cut by 2 bases, the J end by 10 bases, with 18 bases between. Germline assignment: CDR1 LNHNV and CDR2 YYDKDF (reference sequence). The CDR3 is 14 residues long. The CDR3 DNA reads TGTGCCACCAGCAGACAGGGTTTTCGGGGAGGACAGTACTTC. Translating it yields CATSRQGFRGGQYF.

V gene TRBV27 combines with J gene TRBJ2-1, with TRBD2 identical over 14 bases. V lost 5 bases to trimming and J lost 13 bases; unmatched junction nucleotides: 7. Germline V gene lookup returns CDR1 MNHEY and CDR2 SMNVEV (reference sequence). The CDR3 has 14 residues. The CDR3 is CASSPGLAGDNQFF. CDR3 DNA sequence: TGTGCCAGCAGTCCGGGACTAGCGGGGGATAATCAGTTCTTC.

This clone was found once. The chain has TRBV6-5 and TRBJ1-2, with 8 nucleotides matching TRBD1. CDR1 and CDR2 (germline): MNHEY, SVGAGI. The J segment lost 7 bases and the V segment lost 4 bases, leaving 5 bases of the junction unmatched. The CDR3 is 13 residues long. This CDR3 reads CASSSGGVGGYTF. CDR3 DNA sequence: TGTGCCAGCAGTTCAGGGGGCGTCGGTGGCTACACCTTC.

CDR3 region: CAHKGTANNEQFF. CDR3 coding DNA: TGTGCACACAAAGGGACAGCGAACAATGAGCAGTTCTTC. The chain joins TRBV27 to TRBJ2-1, with 7 positions matching TRBD1. This CDR3 region has 13 residues. Germline assignment: CDR1 MNHEY and CDR2 SMNVEV (reference sequence).